Shown below are 10 T cell receptor beta chains from a single sample sequenced in a study of post-analysis software for immune sequencing data. Study-level results: The study found TRBV5-6, TRBV5-1 and TRBV20-1 among roughly 5 TRBV segments more frequent in patients than controls.

Their antigens are not known. Tagging with unique molecular identifiers was a feature of the TCR beta cDNA libraries. Using its own MiXCR run on the PCR reads, TCRdb lists one record per CDR3 protein. The data hold approximately 730,000 distinct CDR3 sequences, with 25% to 30% observed a single time. The sequenced sample consisted of blood. All receptors derive from a girl under 18 with multiple sclerosis.

This clonotype came up many times. The V and J genes are TRBV20-1 and TRBJ2-5; the match to TRBD1 covers 11 bases. Germline loops: CDR1 DFQATT, CDR2 SNEGSKA (reference sequence). CDR3 size: 13 residues. V lost 4 bases and J lost 4; bases outside the gene matches: 2. The chain's CDR3 is CSAKGTGGETQYF. The CDR3 DNA reads TGCAGTGCTAAAGGGACAGGGGGAGAGACCCAGTACTTC.

The chain couples TRBV7-2 to TRBJ2-7, with 11 nucleotides matching TRBD2. With the DNA end fitting TRBJ2-5 better, the J assignment may be wrong. The CDR3 totals 18 residues. Germline V gene data show CDR1 as SGHTA and CDR2 as FQGNSA. The CDR3 protein is CASSPTSGRTRGKETQYF. The CDR3 nucleotides read TGTGCCAGCAGCCCCACTAGCGGGAGAACCCGAGGAAAAGAGACCCAGTACTTC.

This clonotype was detected only a few times. The V and J genes are TRBV29-1 and TRBJ1-3, with D uncertain. Between the trimmed V and J ends, which lost 1 base and 0 bases, there was a span of 10 bases. Germline V gene data show CDR1 as SQVTM and CDR2 as ANQGSEA. The CDR3 is 15 amino acids. Here the CDR3 DNA reads TGCAGCGTTGAAGTTGGACGTAGCTCTGGAAACACCATATATTTT. This encodes CSVEVGRSSGNTIYF.

The rearrangement links TRBV11-2 to TRBJ1-1; D possibly corresponds to TRBD1 (5 bases). V gave up 6 bases and J gave up 3 bases, with 14 bases separating them. CDR3 length: 14 residues. Germline assignment: CDR1 SGHAT and CDR2 FQNNGV. Written as DNA, the CDR3 is TGTGCCAGCAGACCAGGGTTCCTCGACACTGAAGCTTTCTTT. Translating gives CASRPGFLDTEAFF.

The chain recombines TRBV2 with TRBJ1-4; maybe TRBD1 (5 bases). Germline V gene data show CDR1 as SNHLY and CDR2 as FYNNEI. This CDR3 spans 17 amino acids. The V gene lost 5 bases and the J gene lost 3 bases, with 19 bases spanning the gap. The CDR3 coding sequence is TGTGCCAGCAGTCAACGGGGCCTACCTGGGTCTAATGAAAAACTGTTTTTT. This encodes CASSQRGLPGSNEKLFF.

J is TRBJ2-7 and V is TRBV2; 10 bases align to TRBD1. The CDR3 spans 16 residues. Unmatched junction bases numbered 12, after V lost 5 bases and J lost 5 bases. CDR1 and CDR2 (germline): SNHLY, FYNNEI. The CDR3 protein is CASSRDRGLKGDEQYF. The CDR3 region has the DNA TGTGCCAGCAGTCGGGACAGGGGTCTTAAGGGTGACGAGCAGTACTTC.

This clonotype occurred a few times. The CDR3 spells CSARTPGGLGNTEAFF. The CDR3 nucleotides are TGCAGTGCTAGAACCCCGGGGGGCCTGGGGAACACTGAAGCTTTCTTT. J is TRBJ1-1 and V is TRBV20-1; a possible D gene is TRBD1 (6 bases). The V gene lost 2 bases and the J gene lost 1 base, with 17 bases spanning the gap. Germline CDR1 and CDR2: DFQATT and SNEGSKA (reference sequence). The CDR3 totals 16 residues.

This clonotype showed up just a few times. The rearrangement links TRBV6-5 to TRBJ2-3; 8 nucleotides line up with TRBD1. CDR1 MNHEY and CDR2 SVGAGI come from the germline V gene. This CDR3 has 16 residues. Trimming removed 6 bases from V and 2 bases from J; junction bases left unmatched: 10. The CDR3 here is CASSRSTGASTDTQYF. The CDR3 DNA sequence: TGTGCCAGCAGCCGCTCGACAGGGGCGTCCACAGATACGCAGTATTTT.

The chain has TRBV6-4 and TRBJ1-1; D is ambiguous. This CDR3 is 12 amino acids long. The V end lost 0 bases, the J end lost 7 bases, and 6 bases lay between the germline ends. Germline V gene sequence: CDR1 MRHNA, CDR2 SNTAGT. CDR3: CASSDSWGEAFF. CDR3 coding DNA: TGTGCCAGCAGTGACTCTTGGGGTGAAGCTTTCTTT.

There are a few counts of this clonotype. The CDR3 here is CAISWGQQETQYF. DNA of the CDR3: TGTGCCATCAGTTGGGGACAGCAAGAGACCCAGTACTTC. This chain joins TRBV10-3 and TRBJ2-5; TRBD1 matches at 7 bases. This CDR3 contains 13 residues. Trimming at V came to 5 bases and at J to 2 bases, leaving 2 bases not matched to a gene. Germline V lookup: CDR1 ENHRY, CDR2 SYGVKD.